This paragraph covers one TCR beta chain sequence. This clonotype was recorded at least ten times. This receptor's antigen is unknown. Base quality data are lacking; no much larger clone is found one base away. The library relied on multiplex PCR. The listed sequencing device is Illumina HiSeq 4000. To build TCR beta libraries, CDR3 regions were amplified by Arm-PCR using iRepertoire HTBI primers. Gel purification was performed on PCR products prior to sequencing. The authors' analysis ran thus. Gene usage analysis of CDR3 amino acid clonotypes used the roughly 62 TRBV and 14 to 15 TRBJ segments found across samples. COPE and FqMerger were used to merge filtered high-quality paired reads into contigs. BLAST was used to align contigs to IMGT TRBV, TRBD and TRBJ reference genes, and CDR3 was defined according to IMGT. Any clonotype with a frequency above 0.1% was counted as a highly expanded clone. Shannon entropy was used to measure repertoire diversity, and the Gini coefficient was used to measure V-J evenness. Public clonotypes were defined as clonotypes shared by more than one individual. TCRdb reprocessing: public reads trimmed at Q25 with fastp, clones called with MiXCR, in-frame beta chains kept. A single entry per CDR3 protein holds the most common genes and DNA from its merged rows. In this record, the V and J calls reflect TCRdb's handling and not the investigators' own analysis. This sample holds around 400,000 distinct CDR3 sequences; 15% to 17% were observed only once. 22% of the sample is in the top ten clones.

The sample's time point label, decoded: newly diagnosed GD, antithyroid drugs for less than 3 months. For both TCR sequencing and RNA sequencing, RNA was extracted from PBMCs in TRIzol. The diagnosis of Graves' disease was made according to American Thyroid Association guidelines. The patients came from an endocrinology department in Xi'an, China. Each patient gave 9 to 10 milliliters of peripheral blood, collected in an EDTA anticoagulant tube. Ficoll Paque Plus density gradient separation was used to isolate PBMCs, and no further T cell sorting was performed. An Agilent 2100 Bioanalyzer and agarose gel were used to assess RNA quality, and a NanoDrop 2000 was used to measure RNA concentration. The data were taken from a study of regulatory T cells in long-lasting Graves disease (dated by TCRdb to 2020 to 2022). Broadly, across the study: In the newly diagnosed Graves' disease group, patients had been taking antithyroid drugs for less than 3 months. The study took place in China and was registered as a clinical trial. Patients with persistent Graves' disease were compared with patients with newly diagnosed Graves' disease using TCR sequencing and RNA sequencing of peripheral blood. TCR sequencing covered around 13 persistent and some 20 newly diagnosed Graves' disease patients, 33 samples in total.

The paper as a whole reports these results and caveats: Lower TCR Shannon entropy and fewer highly expanded clones were observed in persistent Graves' disease patients than in newly diagnosed patients, which suggested clonal expansion. Persistent patients shared more public clonotypes among themselves (around 3,000) than newly diagnosed patients did (about 1,000). Peripheral blood alone was examined, since thyroid tissue, which constituted the primary lesion, could not be accessed. The small sample size was acknowledged by the authors as a limitation that may reduce accuracy. Sequencing and analysis were limited to the TCR beta chain.

The receptor was isolated from a female donor with Graves disease. The sequencing used peripheral blood mononuclear cells (PBMCs), collected at new diagnosis, from a patient treated with antithyroid drugs.

The sequenced DNA: TGTGCCTGGGTGGGACAGCCGGCCTACGAGCAGTACTTC. Its protein reads: CAWVGQPAYEQYF. The sequence is built from TRBV30 and TRBJ2-7; 7 bases in the junction line up with TRBD1. V ends up 5 bases short and J 2 bases short, with an unmatched junction base count of 6. Reading the germline V gene (reference sequence) gives CDR1 GTSNPN and CDR2 SVGIG. There are 13 amino acids in the CDR3, from cysteine to phenylalanine inclusive. The DNA shown is the 39-base CDR3, in frame from base 1.